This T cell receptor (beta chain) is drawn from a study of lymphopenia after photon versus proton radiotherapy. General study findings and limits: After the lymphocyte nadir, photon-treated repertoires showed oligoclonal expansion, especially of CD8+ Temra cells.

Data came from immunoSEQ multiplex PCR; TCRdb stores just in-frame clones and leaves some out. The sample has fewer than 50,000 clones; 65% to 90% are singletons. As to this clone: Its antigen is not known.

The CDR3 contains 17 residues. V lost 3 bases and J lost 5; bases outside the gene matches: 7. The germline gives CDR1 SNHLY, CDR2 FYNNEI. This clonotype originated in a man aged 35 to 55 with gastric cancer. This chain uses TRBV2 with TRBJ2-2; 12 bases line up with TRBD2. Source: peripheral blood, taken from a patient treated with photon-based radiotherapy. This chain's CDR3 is CASSERLAGALTGELFF. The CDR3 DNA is TGTGCCAGCAGTGAGCGACTAGCGGGGGCCCTAACCGGGGAGCTGTTTTTT. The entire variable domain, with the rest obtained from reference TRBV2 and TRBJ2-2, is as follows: EPEVTQTPSHQVTQMGQEVILRCVPISNHLYFYWYRQILGQKVEFLVSFYNNEISEKSEIFDDQFSVERPDGSNFTLKIRSTKLEDSAMYFCASSERLAGALTGELFFGEGSRLTVL.